This T cell receptor (beta chain) was captured by sequencing in a study of blood T cell repertoires in COVID-19. CDR1 is LGHNT and CDR2 is FRNRAP in the germline V gene. CDR3 length equals 12 residues. J lost 5 bases, V lost 6 bases, and 0 bases had no gene match. Assay used: immunoSEQ multiplex PCR; TCRdb lists only in-frame clones, some missing. The repertoire holds about 120,000 clones, with more than 85% as singletons. Sequencing used peripheral blood. This sequence joins TRBV12-5 and TRBJ1-5; 8 bases line up with TRBD1. This TCR was sampled from a human donor with acute or convalescent COVID-19. The donor label of this sample is uncertain. The CDR3 loop reads CASGQGDQPQHF. The CDR3, as DNA: TGTGCTAGTGGACAGGGGGATCAGCCCCAGCATTTT.